Below are 17 T cell receptor beta chains sequenced from a single sample in a study of cytomegalovirus exposure and HLA in healthy donors. Primers: 60 Vbeta forward and 13 Jbeta reverse. The assay was immunoSEQ multiplex PCR, and TCRdb's table has in-frame clones only and misses some. Found here are about 70,000 clones; the top ten clones hold under 2%. The specimen was PBMCs. These receptors were taken from a woman aged 30 to 39 in good health and CMV-seronegative.

This CDR3 is CASRSQGYGEKLFF. CDR3 bases: TGTGCCAGCAGATCCCAGGGGTACGGTGAAAAACTGTTTTTT. J is TRBJ1-4 and V is TRBV6-6; D is possibly TRBD1 (6 bases). This CDR3 has 14 residues. CDR1 and CDR2 from the germline V gene are MNHNY and SVGAGI (reference sequence). V was clipped by 6 bases and J by 7 bases, with 15 bases between them.

This chain links TRBV2 with TRBJ2-7, with no clear D. Trimming left V 3 bases short and J 0 bases short, with 6 bases between. The CDR3 contains 13 residues. From germline, CDR1 is SNHLY and CDR2 FYNNEI. The CDR3 region is CASSDAGSYEQYF. In DNA, the CDR3 is TGTGCCAGCAGTGACGCAGGCTCCTACGAGCAGTACTTC.

V and J are TRBV6-1 and TRBJ1-1; D not certain. The V end was cut by 7 bases, the J end by 3 bases, with 12 bases between. CDR1 is MNHNS and CDR2 is SASEGT in the germline V gene. The CDR3 sequence is 13 residues long. The CDR3 sequence: CASTPGLYTEAFF. In DNA form, the CDR3 reads TGTGCCAGCACCCCAGGACTTTACACTGAAGCTTTCTTT.

V is TRBV4-1 and J is TRBJ1-2; 7 nucleotides agree with TRBD1. The germline CDR1 and CDR2 sequences are MGHRA and YSYEKL. The CDR3 consists of 14 residues. V lost 3 bases to trimming and J lost 6 bases; unmatched junction nucleotides: 7. In nucleotides, the CDR3 is TGCGCCAGCAGCCAGGGCGGGACAGAGGATGGCTACACCTTC. Encoded protein: CASSQGGTEDGYTF.

The chain joins TRBV4-1 to TRBJ1-2; no reliable D call. With 1 base removed from V and 8 bases from J, the gap between germline ends came to 17 bases. Germline V lookup: CDR1 MGHRA, CDR2 YSYEKL. The CDR3 contains 15 residues. CDR3 DNA sequence: TGCGCCAGCAGCCAAGTTACACAACCTACGGGGGGCTACACCTTC. Amino acid sequence: CASSQVTQPTGGYTF.

CDR3 DNA sequence: TGTGCCTGGAGACGGGACAGGGGGAAGTACGAGCAGTACTTC. Its protein is CAWRRDRGKYEQYF. V and J are TRBV30 and TRBJ2-7; TRBD1 matches at 11 bases. CDR1 GTSNPN and CDR2 SVGIG come from the germline V gene (reference sequence). Trimming at V came to 3 bases and at J to 4 bases, leaving 5 bases not matched to a gene. The CDR3 sequence is 14 residues long.

The V gene is TRBV4-2, the J gene TRBJ2-7, with 8 bases that match TRBD2. CDR1 and CDR2 from the germline V gene are LGHNA and YNFKEQ. The CDR3 spans 15 residues. J was trimmed by 0 bases and V by 1 base; bases with no gene match: 2. The CDR3 region is CASSQASGGSYEQYF. The CDR3 bases are TGTGCCAGCAGCCAAGCAAGCGGGGGCTCCTACGAGCAGTACTTC.

V usage is TRBV9 and J usage is TRBJ1-4, with D hard to call. CDR1 is SGDLS, CDR2 YYNGEE, per germline. The CDR3 is made up of 13 amino acids. V was trimmed by 8 bases and J by 7 bases, leaving 15 bases between them. The CDR3 reads CASRPPGGEKLFF. The CDR3 DNA reads TGTGCCAGTCGCCCCCCAGGAGGTGAAAAACTGTTTTTT.

The chain is built from TRBV4-1 and TRBJ2-5; 12 positions match TRBD2. This CDR3 is 16 amino acids long. Germline V gene data show CDR1 as MGHRA and CDR2 as YSYEKL. V shed 4 bases, J shed 2 bases, and the junction held 5 bases outside the gene matches. In DNA form, the CDR3 reads TGCGCCAGCAGCCCGACTAGCGGGAGCGTACAAGAGACCCAGTACTTC. Its protein product is CASSPTSGSVQETQYF.

The J gene is TRBJ2-4, the V gene TRBV6-6, with 7 bases identical to TRBD1. The CDR3 extends over 15 amino acids. Unmatched junction bases numbered 0, after V lost 0 bases and J lost 1 base. CDR1 is MNHNY, CDR2 SVGAGI, per germline (reference sequence). The CDR3 DNA follows: TGTGCCAGCAGTTACTCGACAGGGGCCAAAAACATTCAGTACTTC. Its translation is CASSYSTGAKNIQYF.

The gene calls are TRBV18 and TRBJ2-7; the match to TRBD2 covers 10 bases. V shed 3 bases, J shed 3 bases, and the junction held 14 bases outside the gene matches. This CDR3 is 18 amino acids long. Germline V gives CDR1 KGHSH, CDR2 LQKENI. In nucleotides, the CDR3 is TGTGCCAGCTCACCCTTTCCAGCGGGAGGGCCAAGGGACTACGAGCAGTACTTC. Amino acids: CASSPFPAGGPRDYEQYF.

J is TRBJ1-3 and V is TRBV18; D remains ambiguous. This CDR3 is built from 14 residues. The germline V gene has CDR1 KGHSH and CDR2 LQKENI. Trimming took 3 bases from V and 1 from J, leaving 7 bases between them. CDR3 sequence reads: CASSPQASGNTIYF. CDR3 DNA sequence: TGTGCCAGCTCACCGCAAGCATCTGGAAACACCATATATTTT.

CDR3 coding DNA: TGTGCCAGCAGTTGGTCTAGCGGGGATCATACGCAGTATTTT. It encodes CASSWSSGDHTQYF. The rearrangement links TRBV27 to TRBJ2-3, with 9 bases that match TRBD2. Germline V gene sequence: CDR1 MNHEY, CDR2 SMNVEV (reference sequence). The CDR3 length is 14 residues. V trimming: 4 bases; J trimming: 7 bases; junction bases outside the gene matches: 6.

The genes are TRBV5-1 and TRBJ2-7, with 9 bases matching TRBD1. V lost 0 bases and J lost 7; bases outside the gene matches: 11. The CDR3 consists of 16 residues. In germline, CDR1 is SGHRS, CDR2 YFSETQ. CDR3 DNA sequence: TGCGCCAGCAGCTTGGAGTTACGGACAGGGGTTGGAGAGCAGTACTTC. Translation: CASSLELRTGVGEQYF. Supplemented by reference TRBV5-1 and TRBJ2-7, the full variable domain reads KAGVTQTPRYLIKTRGQQVTLSCSPISGHRSVSWYQQTPGQGLQFLFEYFSETQRNKGNFPGRFSGRQFSNSRSEMNVSTLELGDSALYLCASSLELRTGVGEQYFGPGTRLTVT.

The chain recombines TRBV7-3 with TRBJ2-7; 7 bases fit TRBD2. Germline trimming cut 0 bases from V and 2 bases from J; bases unmatched to any gene: 1. This CDR3 contains 14 residues. Per germline, CDR1 SGHTA and CDR2 FQGTGA. The CDR3 DNA sequence: TGTGCCAGCAGCTTAACTAGCGGGCCCTACGAGCAGTACTTC. It codes for CASSLTSGPYEQYF.

The chain recombines TRBV14 with TRBJ1-1; 7 bases agree with TRBD1. The CDR3 loop spans 12 amino acids. J was trimmed by 11 bases and V by 5 bases; bases with no gene match: 8. The V gene's germline CDR1 is SGHDN and CDR2 FVKESK. In DNA, the CDR3 is TGTGCCAGCAGCGATTTGGAGGGGGCGGCTTTCTTT. Protein sequence: CASSDLEGAAFF.

J is TRBJ1-4 and V is TRBV7-2, with a weak D call TRBD1 (6 bases). V lost 5 bases and J 8 bases, leaving 18 bases between the germline ends. Germline CDR1 is SGHTA and CDR2 is FQGNSA. This CDR3 is built from 15 residues. For the CDR3, the DNA is TGTGCCAGCAGCCCCTGGGCGGGGGCCGTGGAAAAACTGTTTTTT. It yields the protein CASSPWAGAVEKLFF.